Listed here are 18 T cell receptor beta chains from one sample, sequenced in a study of blood T cell repertoires in COVID-19. Method: immunoSEQ multiplex PCR; TCRdb's copy keeps in-frame clones and lacks some. The data show approximately 12,000 clones, approximately 79% seen once. The sequenced sample was peripheral blood. The receptors originated from a human donor in a cohort sampled during active COVID-19.

The genes are TRBV25-1 and TRBJ2-3; the match to TRBD2 covers 8 bases. The CDR3 is 16 amino acids. J was trimmed by 5 bases and V by 1 base; bases with no gene match: 8. Looked up from germline, CDR1 is MGHDK and CDR2 is SYGVNS. The CDR3 sequence: CASSEFRGGEGDTQYF. For the CDR3, the DNA is TGTGCCAGCAGTGAATTTCGGGGGGGCGAAGGAGATACGCAGTATTTT.

This chain links TRBV5-1 with TRBJ2-7; 7 positions agree with TRBD2. This CDR3 is 14 amino acids long. Germline V gene lookup returns CDR1 SGHRS and CDR2 YFSETQ. V shed 4 bases, J shed 4 bases, and the junction held 8 bases outside the gene matches. CDR3 nucleotides: TGCGCCAGCAGCCTGGCGGGGGTAGGGTACGAGCAGTACTTC. Protein product: CASSLAGVGYEQYF.

The chain carries TRBV11-2 and TRBJ2-5; D perhaps matches TRBD2 (6 bases). This CDR3 has 17 amino acids. Trimming removed 4 bases at V and 1 base at J, with 19 bases between. Germline-derived CDR1 and CDR2 are SGHAT and FQNNGV. The CDR3 region has the DNA TGTGCCAGCAGCTCCCGCGGGGAGAGGAGCGGCCAAGAGACCCAGTACTTC. Its translation is CASSSRGERSGQETQYF.

This clone was seen more than once but under ten times. V is TRBV30 and J is TRBJ1-6, with D tentatively TRBD1 (6 bases). The V gene lost 5 bases and the J gene lost 11 bases, with 13 bases spanning the gap. Germline CDR1 is GTSNPN and CDR2 is SVGIG (reference sequence). This CDR3 has 12 residues. CDR3 DNA sequence: TGTGCCTGGCAGACAGGCCGTGCACCCCTCCACTTT. This encodes CAWQTGRAPLHF.

The chain carries TRBV5-1 and TRBJ1-1, with D uncertain. In germline, CDR1 is SGHRS, CDR2 YFSETQ. V lost 1 base and J 1 base, leaving 8 bases between the germline ends. The CDR3 is made up of 14 amino acids. The CDR3 sequence is CASSLSGGNTEAFF. The CDR3 coding sequence is TGCGCCAGCAGCTTGTCGGGAGGGAACACTGAAGCTTTCTTT.

For this clone: Other nucleotide sequences from this sample produce the same CDR3. This chain links TRBV29-1 with TRBJ1-3; D remains unclear. Germline-derived CDR1 and CDR2 are SQVTM and ANQGSEA. The CDR3 contains 13 residues. The V gene lost 4 bases and the J gene lost 0 bases, with 7 bases spanning the gap. This CDR3 reads CSVAQSSGNTIYF. CDR3 nucleotide sequence: TGCAGCGTTGCACAGAGCTCTGGAAACACCATATATTTT.

V is TRBV4-1 and J is TRBJ2-1; TRBD1 matches at 7 bases. The CDR3 length is 18 residues. Germline CDR1 and CDR2: MGHRA and YSYEKL. Germline trimming cut 6 bases from V and 8 bases from J; bases unmatched to any gene: 22. CDR3 protein: CASRGVRRTGHLRDEQFF. In DNA, the CDR3 is TGCGCCAGCAGGGGGGTCCGTAGGACAGGTCACCTTAGGGATGAGCAGTTCTTC.

The chain couples TRBV18 to TRBJ2-3; no clear D. The ends were cut back, 4 bases at V and 6 bases at J, with 17 bases in the middle. CDR1 and CDR2 (germline): KGHSH, LQKENI. The CDR3 loop spans 15 amino acids. The CDR3: CASSLTDSAWDTQYF. CDR3 bases: TGTGCCAGCTCACTGACCGACTCGGCTTGGGATACGCAGTATTTT.

A note on this clone: Other nucleotide sequences in the sample specify the same CDR3. The J gene is TRBJ1-1, the V gene TRBV7-9; 7 bases align to TRBD1. The germline CDR1 and CDR2 sequences are SEHNR and FQNEAQ (reference sequence). After removal of 2 bases from V and 4 bases from J, the junction contained 1 base not matched to a gene. This CDR3 contains 13 residues. The CDR3 reads CASSLQGGTEAFF. The CDR3 DNA sequence: TGTGCCAGCAGCTTACAGGGGGGCACTGAAGCTTTCTTT. Full variable domain (rest looked up from reference TRBV7-9 and TRBJ1-1): DTGVSQNPRHKITKRGQNVTFRCDPISEHNRLYWYRQTLGQGPEFLTYFQNEAQLEKSRLLSDRFSAERPKGSFSTLEIQRTEQGDSAMYLCASSLQGGTEAFFGQGTRLTVV.

The genes are TRBV7-2 and TRBJ1-1; a possible D gene is TRBD1 (6 bases). Germline loops: CDR1 SGHTA, CDR2 FQGNSA. This CDR3 spans 15 amino acids. The germline V and J ends were trimmed by 1 base and 4 bases, with 13 bases remaining between them. The CDR3 sequence: CASSLVAGVSTEAFF. The CDR3 DNA is TGTGCCAGCAGCTTAGTGGCAGGGGTGAGCACTGAAGCTTTCTTT.

This rearrangement joins TRBV9 to TRBJ2-2; D possibly corresponds to TRBD1 (6 bases). Trimming cost V 9 bases and J 3 bases, with 18 bases left between them. CDR3 length: 15 amino acids. Germline assignment: CDR1 SGDLS and CDR2 YYNGEE. DNA of the CDR3: TGTGCCACCACCAGGGGCCTACGGGACACCGGGGAGCTGTTTTTT. Residues: CATTRGLRDTGELFF.

The V call is TRBV24-1, the J call TRBJ2-3, with 8 bases matching TRBD1. The CDR3 covers 16 residues. V lost 4 bases to trimming and J lost 2 bases; unmatched junction nucleotides: 7. Per germline, CDR1 KGHDR and CDR2 SFDVKD. The CDR3 DNA is TGTGCCACCAGTGAGGGGGGCAGGGGGCTCACAGATACGCAGTATTTT. Its translation is CATSEGGRGLTDTQYF.

V and J are TRBV18 and TRBJ2-7; TRBD1 aligns across 10 bases. There are 14 residues in the CDR3. The junction had 4 bases not matched to a gene; V was cut back by 3 bases and J by 5 bases. Germline V gene sequence: CDR1 KGHSH, CDR2 LQKENI. CDR3 amino acids: CASSPGTGDNEQYF. The CDR3 bases are TGTGCCAGCTCACCCGGGACAGGGGACAACGAGCAGTACTTC.

The V call is TRBV3-1 (or the pseudogene TRBV3-2), the J call TRBJ1-4, with D hard to call. Germline CDR1 and CDR2: LGHDT and YNNKEL (reference sequence). V was shortened by 4 bases and J by 4 bases, with 7 bases between the two germline ends. The CDR3 is 13 residues long. CDR3 region: CASSLGLNEKLFF. The DNA of the CDR3 is TGTGCCAGCAGCCTCGGACTTAATGAAAAACTGTTTTTT.

The chain has TRBV5-1 and TRBJ2-5; 11 bases fit TRBD1. Unmatched junction bases numbered 8, after V lost 0 bases and J lost 4 bases. The germline V gene encodes CDR1 SGHRS and CDR2 YFSETQ. This CDR3 has 17 amino acids. DNA of the CDR3: TGCGCCAGCAGCTTGGATTACGCCGGGACAGGGGGAGAGACCCAGTACTTC. Protein: CASSLDYAGTGGETQYF.

The chain is built from TRBV11-2 and TRBJ1-2, with TRBD1 matching 10 bases. Germline trimming cut 4 bases from V and 5 bases from J; bases unmatched to any gene: 7. There are 15 residues in the CDR3. Germline-derived CDR1 and CDR2 are SGHAT and FQNNGV. CDR3 sequence: CASSSGDRGPYGYTF. For the CDR3, the DNA is TGTGCCAGCAGCTCTGGGGACAGGGGCCCGTATGGCTACACCTTC.

This clone was counted a single time. The chain recombines TRBV5-1 with TRBJ1-3; possible D gene TRBD1, 5 bases. The CDR3 extends over 14 amino acids. Trimming took off 0 bases at V and 3 bases at J, with 7 bases between the two ends. Germline CDR1 and CDR2: SGHRS and YFSETQ. The DNA for the CDR3 is TGCGCCAGCAGCTTGGGCACAGGTGGAAACACCATATATTTT. Translating it yields CASSLGTGGNTIYF.

The CDR3 DNA reads as TGTGCCAGCAGCTTAGCGGGACAGGGGGCCGTGGGCTACACCTTC. Its translation: CASSLAGQGAVGYTF. The rearrangement links TRBV7-2 to TRBJ1-2; TRBD1 agrees at 12 bases. V lost 0 bases to trimming and J lost 8 bases; unmatched junction nucleotides: 4. The CDR3 contains 15 residues. Germline V gene sequence: CDR1 SGHTA, CDR2 FQGNSA.